A selection of T cell receptor beta chains follows, all from one sample in a study of shared clonotypes between healthy human individuals. Only in-frame clones appear in the TCRdb table, and some are missing; sequencing was by immunoSEQ multiplex PCR. The table records about 680,000 clones, 73% of them present only once. Sequencing was performed on memory CD4+ T cells sorted from blood. The receptors were sampled from a woman between 25 and 40 years old in good health. Both conserved end residues are part of each CDR3. The D gene is left open where the match is weak. A clone size is listed for some rows: how often the clone was seen (once, few, many), or a class if it is expanded.

clone size	V gene	J gene	D gene	CDR3 DNA	CDR3 protein
NA	TRBV18	TRBJ2-6	TRBD1	TGTGCCAGCTCACCAGCCGGGACAGGATTCTCTGGGGCCAACGTCCTGACTTTC	CASSPAGTGFSGANVLTF
NA	TRBV18	TRBJ2-3	NA	TGTGCCAGCTCACCACCGCTCGGTAGCGCGACAGATACGCAGTATTTT	CASSPPLGSATDTQYF
NA	TRBV10-3	TRBJ2-3	NA	TGTGCCATCAGTGAACAGGGTGCAGATACGCAGTATTTT	CAISEQGADTQYF
NA	TRBV6-5	TRBJ1-1	NA	TGTGCCAGCAGTACGGTAGGCAGGGCGTATGCTGAAGCTTTCTTT	CASSTVGRAYAEAFF
NA	TRBV9	TRBJ1-4	NA	TGTGCCAGCAGCGGACAGCTTAATGAAAAACTGTTTTTT	CASSGQLNEKLFF
NA	TRBV2	TRBJ1-4	TRBD1	TGTGCCAGCCTAGACAGGGCGGCTAATGAAAAACTGTTTTTT	CASLDRAANEKLFF
many	TRBV25-1	TRBJ2-2	TRBD2	TGTGCCAGCAGTGATGGGAGGGCGAACACCGGGGAGCTGTTTTTT	CASSDGRANTGELFF
NA	TRBV4-1	TRBJ1-4	TRBD1	TGCGCCAGCAGCCAAAGAACAGGGGAGGAAAAACTGTTTTTT	CASSQRTGEEKLFF
NA	TRBV7-8	TRBJ2-7	TRBD2	TGTGCCAGCAGCTTAGGACTAGCGGGCTACGAGCAGTACTTC	CASSLGLAGYEQYF
few	TRBV6-1	TRBJ2-3	NA	TGTGCCAGCAGGGGAGATACGCAGTATTTT	CASRGDTQYF
NA	TRBV6-5	TRBJ1-1	NA	TGTGCCAGCAGAATCCACGGCATGAACACTGAAGCTTTCTTT	CASRIHGMNTEAFF
once	TRBV6-6	TRBJ2-1	TRBD2	TGTGCCAGCAGGGGACTAGCGGGAGTAGAGAGTGAGCAGTTCTTC	CASRGLAGVESEQFF
NA	TRBV6-4	TRBJ1-1	NA	TGTGCCAGCAGTGACTCCGGCAGGAACACTGAAGCTTTCTTT	CASSDSGRNTEAFF
NA	TRBV5-1	TRBJ2-2	TRBD1	TGCGCCAGCAGCTCAAAGACAGGGGTAGTCGGGGAGCTGTTTTTT	CASSSKTGVVGELFF
NA	TRBV14	TRBJ2-5	NA	TGTGCCAGCAGCCAAGAGCTAGGGTTCAAGACCCAGTACTTC	CASSQELGFKTQYF
NA	TRBV5-1	TRBJ2-2	NA	TGCGCCAGCAGCTTTACAGGGAACACCGGGGAGCTGTTTTTT	CASSFTGNTGELFF
NA	TRBV28	TRBJ2-5	NA	TGTGCCAGCAGTGACCGACTAGATACCCAGTACTTC	CASSDRLDTQYF
NA	TRBV28	TRBJ2-5	NA	TGTGCCAGCAGTATTGAAGAGACCCAGTACTTC	CASSIEETQYF
NA	TRBV19	TRBJ2-7	TRBD1	TGTGCCAGTAGTATGACAGGGCTTCACTACGAGCAGTACTTC	CASSMTGLHYEQYF
NA	TRBV5-1	TRBJ1-5	TRBD1	TGCGCCAGCAGCCCCGGACAGGATTATCAGCCCCAGCATTTT	CASSPGQDYQPQHF
NA	TRBV5-6	TRBJ2-5	NA	TGTGCCAGCAGCTTGTTCAGCGAAGGTCAAGAGACCCAGTACTTC	CASSLFSEGQETQYF
NA	TRBV5-6	TRBJ2-7	TRBD1	TGTGCCAGCAGCTTGGGACAGGGGGCATACGAGCAGTACTTC	CASSLGQGAYEQYF
NA	TRBV7-9	TRBJ2-5	NA	TGTGCCAGCAGCTTCACAGAGACCCAGTACTTC	CASSFTETQYF
many	TRBV25-1	TRBJ2-3	NA	TGTGCCAGCAGTCCCCGGGGCGACACAGATACGCAGTATTTT	CASSPRGDTDTQYF
NA	TRBV6-1	TRBJ2-7	NA	TGTGCCAGGGGGTTGGGCTACGAGCAGTACTTC	CARGLGYEQYF
once	TRBV27	TRBJ2-7	NA	TGTGCCAGCCGAGCTCCGGGCCAACACCTGGGCTCCTACGAGCAGTACTTC	CASRAPGQHLGSYEQYF
NA	TRBV27	TRBJ1-1	NA	TGTGCCAGCAGTTTATCGCCCCGGCGGGCCGCGAACACTGAAGCTTTCTTT	CASSLSPRRAANTEAFF
NA	TRBV5-1	TRBJ1-2	NA	TGCGCCAGCAGCTTGGTGGGCGGGTTTGGAGCACCTGCCTCTGGGGGCTACACCTTC	CASSLVGGFGAPASGGYTF
few	TRBV6-5	TRBJ1-1	NA	TGTGCCAGCAGTTACTCAGCGGAAGGGGGGACTGAAGCTTTCTTT	CASSYSAEGGTEAFF
NA	TRBV5-1	TRBJ1-3	NA	TGCGCCAGCAGCTCTAAGGGGAGCTCTGGAAACACCATATATTTT	CASSSKGSSGNTIYF
NA	TRBV5-6	TRBJ1-5	NA	TGTGCCAGCAGCTTAGAGGCCTATCAGCCCCAGCATTTT	CASSLEAYQPQHF
NA	TRBV6-5	TRBJ2-7	TRBD1	TGTGCCAGCAAGGTCGGGACAGGAGCCTACGAGCAGTACTTC	CASKVGTGAYEQYF
NA	TRBV28	TRBJ2-7	NA	TGTGCCAGCACATTCGTGGGGGGGCCCCTCTACGAGCAGTACTTC	CASTFVGGPLYEQYF
NA	TRBV6-1	TRBJ2-5	NA	TGTGCCAGCAGTCTCAGGGGCCAAGAGACCCAGTACTTC	CASSLRGQETQYF
NA	TRBV2	TRBJ1-4	NA	TGTGCCAGCAGTTTAGGTTTGGACGAAAAACTGTTTTTT	CASSLGLDEKLFF
NA	TRBV6-1	TRBJ2-2	TRBD1	TGTGCCAGCCGGACAGGGGATGGCGGGGAGCTGTTTTTT	CASRTGDGGELFF
NA	TRBV30	TRBJ1-1	TRBD1	TGTGCCGGGACAGGGGCGTTTAGTAGGGACACTGAAGCTTTCTTT	CAGTGAFSRDTEAFF
many	TRBV28	TRBJ2-7	NA	TGTGCCAGCAGTGGACCAGCGGGACACTCCTACGAGCAGTACTTC	CASSGPAGHSYEQYF
few	TRBV10-3	TRBJ1-1	NA	TGTGCCATCAGTGCCGTTTCCGACTATGAAGCTTTCTTT	CAISAVSDYEAFF
NA	TRBV7-9	TRBJ1-5	NA	TGTGCCAGCAGCTTAGCGAGCGGGGACAATCAGCCCCAGCATTTT	CASSLASGDNQPQHF
NA	TRBV28	TRBJ2-7	NA	TGTGCCAGCAGTTTAATCGGGGCGGGTTACGAGCAGTACTTC	CASSLIGAGYEQYF
NA	TRBV30	TRBJ1-1	NA	TGTGCCTGGAGTGTAGGGCTTTCCGGCACTGAAGCTTTCTTT	CAWSVGLSGTEAFF
NA	TRBV5-1	TRBJ2-7	TRBD2	TGCGCCAGCAGCCCGGGACTAGCGGGAGCCGAGCAGTACTTC	CASSPGLAGAEQYF
few	TRBV25-1	TRBJ2-2	TRBD1	TGTGCCAGCAGTGCTAGGACAGGGGGCACCGGGGAGCTGTTTTTT	CASSARTGGTGELFF
NA	TRBV7-6	TRBJ2-2	NA	TGTGCCAGCAGCAGGCGACAGGGAGGCACCGGGGAGCTGTTTTTT	CASSRRQGGTGELFF
NA	TRBV25-1	TRBJ2-1	NA	TGTGCCAGCAGTGATCCAGGAGGTGACTACAATGAGCAGTTCTTC	CASSDPGGDYNEQFF
NA	TRBV7-9	TRBJ2-2	TRBD1	TGTGCCAGCAGTCCGACAGGGGGGTTGGTGACCGGGGAGCTGTTTTTT	CASSPTGGLVTGELFF
few	TRBV25-1	TRBJ2-3	NA	TGTGCCAGCGCCGCTGTGGGGGATCAGGCAGATACGCAGTATTTT	CASAAVGDQADTQYF
NA	TRBV18	TRBJ2-1	TRBD2	TGTGCCAGCTCACCAATTAGCGGGAGCGACAATGAGCAGTTCTTC	CASSPISGSDNEQFF
NA	TRBV5-1	TRBJ1-2	NA	TGCGCCAGCAGCGTCAGCCCTTTATGGGAGGGCTACACCTTC	CASSVSPLWEGYTF
NA	TRBV5-1	TRBJ2-7	NA	TGCGCCAGCAGCGGGAAGAGGTCCGATAACGTGATTTACGAGCAGTACTTC	CASSGKRSDNVIYEQYF
NA	TRBV27	TRBJ2-7	NA	TGTGCCAGCCGTCACATAGAGAAGCCCTCTTATCTCTCCTACGAGCAGTACTTC	CASRHIEKPSYLSYEQYF
many	TRBV11-2	TRBJ2-7	NA	TGTGCCAGCAGCTTAACCCGAGCCGAGCAGTACTTC	CASSLTRAEQYF
NA	TRBV6-1	TRBJ2-5	NA	TGTGCCAGCAGTGATCCCCAGATGTACCAAGAGACCCAGTACTTC	CASSDPQMYQETQYF
NA	TRBV6-1	TRBJ2-1	NA	TGTGCCAGCACTATGACGGACTACAATGAGCAGTTCTTC	CASTMTDYNEQFF
NA	TRBV29-1	TRBJ2-7	NA	TGCAGCGTTGACAGGGGTGCCCACGAGCAGTACTTC	CSVDRGAHEQYF